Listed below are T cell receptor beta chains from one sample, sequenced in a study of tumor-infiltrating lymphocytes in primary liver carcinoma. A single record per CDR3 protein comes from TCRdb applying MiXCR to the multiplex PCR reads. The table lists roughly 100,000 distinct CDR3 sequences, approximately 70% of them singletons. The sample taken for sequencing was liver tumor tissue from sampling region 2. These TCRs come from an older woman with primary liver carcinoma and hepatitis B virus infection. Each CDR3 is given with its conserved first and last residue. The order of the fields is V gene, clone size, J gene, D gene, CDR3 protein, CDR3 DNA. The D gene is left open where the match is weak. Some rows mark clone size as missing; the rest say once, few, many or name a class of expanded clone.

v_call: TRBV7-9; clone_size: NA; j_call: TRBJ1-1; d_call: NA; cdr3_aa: CARSLARYGNTEAFF; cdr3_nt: TGTGCCAGGAGCTTAGCGCGGTACGGAAACACTGAAGCTTTCTTT
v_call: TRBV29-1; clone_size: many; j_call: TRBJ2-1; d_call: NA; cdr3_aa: CSAYDLGASSYNEQFF; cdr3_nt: TGCAGCGCCTACGATCTAGGGGCTAGCTCCTACAATGAGCAGTTCTTC
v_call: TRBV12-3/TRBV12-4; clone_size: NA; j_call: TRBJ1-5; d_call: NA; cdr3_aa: CASSLTGAGGNQPQHF; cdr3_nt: TGTGCCAGCAGTTTGACGGGGGCGGGAGGGAACCAGCCCCAGCATTTT
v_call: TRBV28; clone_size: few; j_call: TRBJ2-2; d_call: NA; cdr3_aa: CASTPGRANTGELFF; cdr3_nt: TGTGCCAGCACCCCCGGCAGAGCGAACACCGGGGAGCTGTTTTTT
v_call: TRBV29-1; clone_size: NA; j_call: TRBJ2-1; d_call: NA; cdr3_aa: CSIALNVEQFF; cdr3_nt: TGCAGCATTGCGCTAAATGTTGAGCAGTTCTTC
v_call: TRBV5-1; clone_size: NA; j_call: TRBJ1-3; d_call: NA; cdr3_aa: CANSLTLSTIGNTIYF; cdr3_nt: TGCGCCAACAGCTTGACCCTATCCACCATTGGAAACACCATATATTTT
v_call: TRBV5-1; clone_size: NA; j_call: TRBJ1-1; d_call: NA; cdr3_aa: CASSYDTYTETFF; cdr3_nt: TGCGCCAGCAGCTACGACACTTACACTGAAACTTTCTTT
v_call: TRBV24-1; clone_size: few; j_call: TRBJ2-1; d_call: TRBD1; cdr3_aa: CATSDWGTDDGEQFF; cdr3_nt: TGTGCCACCAGTGATTGGGGGACAGACGATGGTGAGCAGTTCTTC
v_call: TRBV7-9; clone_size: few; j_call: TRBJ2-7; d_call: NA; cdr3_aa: CASSLGPAAYEQYF; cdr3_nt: TGTGCCAGCAGCTTAGGGCCGGCCGCCTACGAGCAGTACTTC
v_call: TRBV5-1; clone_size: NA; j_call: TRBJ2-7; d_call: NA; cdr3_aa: CASSLEPGGSYEQYF; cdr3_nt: TGCGCCAGCAGCTTGGAACCCGGGGGCTCCTACGAGCAGTACTTC
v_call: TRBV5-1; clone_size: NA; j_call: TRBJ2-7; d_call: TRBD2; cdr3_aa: CASSLSAGVSEQYF; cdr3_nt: TGCGCCAGCAGCTTATCAGCGGGAGTGAGCGAGCAGTACTTC
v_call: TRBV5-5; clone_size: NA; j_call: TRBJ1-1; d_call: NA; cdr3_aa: CANSFSGQTEAFF; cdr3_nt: TGTGCCAACAGCTTTTCTGGACAGACTGAGGCTTTCTTT
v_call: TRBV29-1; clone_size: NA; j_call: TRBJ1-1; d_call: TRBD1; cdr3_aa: CSVSTGGGTEAFF; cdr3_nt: TGCAGCGTTTCAACAGGGGGGGGCACTGAGGCTTTCTTT
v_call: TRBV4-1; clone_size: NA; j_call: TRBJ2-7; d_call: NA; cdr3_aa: CASSHAENSYEQYF; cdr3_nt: TGCGCCAGCAGCCATGCGGAGAACTCCTACGAGCAGTACTTC
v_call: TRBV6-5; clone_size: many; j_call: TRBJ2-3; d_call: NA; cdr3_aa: CASNWRGRSDTQYF; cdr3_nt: TGTGCCAGCAACTGGAGGGGGCGGTCAGATACGCAGTATTTT
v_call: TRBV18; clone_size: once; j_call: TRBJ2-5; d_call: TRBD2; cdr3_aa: CASSPLPLQRLASHEETQYF; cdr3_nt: TGTGCCAGCTCACCACTCCCCCTCCAGAGACTAGCGAGTCACGAAGAGACCCAGTACTTC
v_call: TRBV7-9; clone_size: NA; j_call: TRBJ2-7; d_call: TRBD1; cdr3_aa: CANSLARDRDERYF; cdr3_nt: TGTGCCAACAGCTTAGCGCGGGACAGGGACGAGCGGTACTTC
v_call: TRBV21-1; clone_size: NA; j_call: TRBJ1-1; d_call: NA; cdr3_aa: CASSSRTGASLNTEAIF; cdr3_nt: TGTGCCAGCAGCTCCAGGACAGGGGCCTCCCTGAACACTGAAGCTATCTTT
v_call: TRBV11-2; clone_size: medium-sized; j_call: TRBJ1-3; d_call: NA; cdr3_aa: CASSLDGYSGNTIYF; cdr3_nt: TGTGCCAGCAGCTTAGACGGCTACTCTGGAAACACCATATATTTT
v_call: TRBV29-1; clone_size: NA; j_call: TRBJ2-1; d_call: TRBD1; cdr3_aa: CSVEDPDGTGAYNEQFF; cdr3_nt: TGTAGCGTTGAAGATCCGGACGGGACAGGGGCGTACAATGAGCAGTTCTTC
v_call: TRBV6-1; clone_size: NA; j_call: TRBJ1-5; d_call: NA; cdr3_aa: CACAKVENQPQHF; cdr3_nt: TGTGCCTGTGCGAAGGTGGAGAATCAGCCCCAGCATTTT
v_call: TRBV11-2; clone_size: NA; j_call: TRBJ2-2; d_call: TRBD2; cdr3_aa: CASSLWLAGPGELFF; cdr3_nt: TGTGCCAGCAGCTTATGGCTAGCGGGACCCGGGGAACTGTTTTTT
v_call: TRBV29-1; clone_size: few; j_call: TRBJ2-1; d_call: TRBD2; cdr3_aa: CSVVGGRDSYNEQFF; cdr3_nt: TGCAGCGTTGTGGGCGGGAGGGACTCCTATAATGAGCAGTTCTTC
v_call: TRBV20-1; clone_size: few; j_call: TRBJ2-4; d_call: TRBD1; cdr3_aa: CSASDRDRLHF; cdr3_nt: TGCAGTGCTAGTGACCGGGACAGGTTACACTTC
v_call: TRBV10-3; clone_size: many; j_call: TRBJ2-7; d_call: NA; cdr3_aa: CATTDTQGGEQYF; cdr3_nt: TGTGCCACCACGGACACCCAGGGGGGCGAGCAGTACTTC
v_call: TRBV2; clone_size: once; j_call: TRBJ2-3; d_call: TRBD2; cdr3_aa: CASSEYGTSVDTQYF; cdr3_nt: TGTGCCAGCAGTGAATATGGGACTAGCGTAGATACGCAGTATTTT
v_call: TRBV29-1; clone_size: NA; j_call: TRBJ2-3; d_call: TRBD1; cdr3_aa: CSVEIRGRGTDTHYF; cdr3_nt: TGCAGCGTTGAAATAAGGGGGCGAGGCACAGATACGCATTATTTT